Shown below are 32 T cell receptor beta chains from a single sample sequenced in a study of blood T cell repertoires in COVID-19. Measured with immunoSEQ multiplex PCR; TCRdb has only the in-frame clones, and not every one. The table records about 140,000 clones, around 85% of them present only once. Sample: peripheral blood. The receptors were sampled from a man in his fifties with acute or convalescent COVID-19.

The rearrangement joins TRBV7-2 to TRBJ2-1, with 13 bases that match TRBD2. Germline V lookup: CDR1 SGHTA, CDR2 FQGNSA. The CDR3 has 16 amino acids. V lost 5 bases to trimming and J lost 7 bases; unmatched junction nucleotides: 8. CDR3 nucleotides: TGTGCCAGCAGCCGCCCAGGACTAGCGGGGGTGAATGAGCAGTTCTTC. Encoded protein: CASSRPGLAGVNEQFF.

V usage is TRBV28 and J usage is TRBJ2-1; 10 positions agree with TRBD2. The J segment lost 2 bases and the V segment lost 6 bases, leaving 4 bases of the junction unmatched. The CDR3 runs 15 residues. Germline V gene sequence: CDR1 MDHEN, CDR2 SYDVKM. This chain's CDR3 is CASRRAGGAYNEQFF. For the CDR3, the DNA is TGTGCCAGCAGGCGAGCGGGAGGGGCCTACAATGAGCAGTTCTTC.

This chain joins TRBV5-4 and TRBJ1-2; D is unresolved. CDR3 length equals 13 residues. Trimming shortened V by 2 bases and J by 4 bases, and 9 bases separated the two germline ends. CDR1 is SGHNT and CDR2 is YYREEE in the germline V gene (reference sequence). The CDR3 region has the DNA TGTGCCAGCAGCTTAGACGAGGGCTATGGCTACACCTTC. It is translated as CASSLDEGYGYTF.

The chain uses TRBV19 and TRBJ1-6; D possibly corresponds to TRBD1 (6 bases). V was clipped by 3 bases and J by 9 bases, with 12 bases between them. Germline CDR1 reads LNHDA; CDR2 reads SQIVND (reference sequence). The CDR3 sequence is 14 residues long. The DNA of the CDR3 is TGTGCCAGTAGTATCGGGGACATAGCTTCACCCCTCCACTTT. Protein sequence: CASSIGDIASPLHF.

In DNA, the CDR3 is TGTGCCAGCAGGTCTACAGGGGACTACGAGCAGTACTTC. It translates to CASRSTGDYEQYF. The chain joins TRBV6-5 to TRBJ2-7, with TRBD1 matching 7 bases. The CDR3 runs 13 residues. From germline, CDR1 is MNHEY and CDR2 SVGAGI. V was clipped by 6 bases and J by 3 bases; unmatched bases: 5.

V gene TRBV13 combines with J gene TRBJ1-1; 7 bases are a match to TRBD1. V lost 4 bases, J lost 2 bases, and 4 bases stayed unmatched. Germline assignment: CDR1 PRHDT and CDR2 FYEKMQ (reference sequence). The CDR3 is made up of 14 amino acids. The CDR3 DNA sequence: TGTGCCAGCAGCTCCGGGACAGCTAACACTGAAGCTTTCTTT. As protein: CASSSGTANTEAFF.

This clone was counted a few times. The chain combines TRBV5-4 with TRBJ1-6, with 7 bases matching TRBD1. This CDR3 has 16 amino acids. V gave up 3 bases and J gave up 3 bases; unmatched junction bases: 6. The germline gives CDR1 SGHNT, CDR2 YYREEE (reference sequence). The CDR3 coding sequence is TGTGCCAGCAGCTGGGACAGCTCCCTCTATAATTCACCCCTCCACTTT. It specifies CASSWDSSLYNSPLHF.

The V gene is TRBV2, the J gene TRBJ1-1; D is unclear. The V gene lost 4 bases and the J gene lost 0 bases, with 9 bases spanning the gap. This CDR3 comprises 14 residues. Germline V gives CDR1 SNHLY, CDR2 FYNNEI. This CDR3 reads CASSGSVVNTEAFF. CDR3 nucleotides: TGTGCCAGCAGTGGGTCAGTGGTGAACACTGAAGCTTTCTTT.

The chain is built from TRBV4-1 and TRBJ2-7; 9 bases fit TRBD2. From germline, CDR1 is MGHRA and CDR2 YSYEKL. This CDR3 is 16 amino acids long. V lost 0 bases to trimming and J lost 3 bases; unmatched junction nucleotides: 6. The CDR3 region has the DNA TGCGCCAGCAGCCAAGATCTAGCGGGGCTTGTCTACGAGCAGTACTTC. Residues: CASSQDLAGLVYEQYF.

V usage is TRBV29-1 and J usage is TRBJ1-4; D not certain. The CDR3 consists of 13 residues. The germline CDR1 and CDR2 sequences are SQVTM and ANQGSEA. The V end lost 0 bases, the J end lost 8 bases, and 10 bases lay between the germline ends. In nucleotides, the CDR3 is TGCAGCGTTGAAGAAGGAGGTGGGGAAAAACTGTTTTTT. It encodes CSVEEGGGEKLFF. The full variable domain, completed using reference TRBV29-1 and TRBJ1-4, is SAVISQKPSRDICQRGTSLTIQCQVDSQVTMMFWYRQQPGQSLTLIATANQGSEATYESGFVIDKFPISRPNLTFSTLTVSNMSPEDSSIYLCSVEEGGGEKLFFGSGTQLSVL.

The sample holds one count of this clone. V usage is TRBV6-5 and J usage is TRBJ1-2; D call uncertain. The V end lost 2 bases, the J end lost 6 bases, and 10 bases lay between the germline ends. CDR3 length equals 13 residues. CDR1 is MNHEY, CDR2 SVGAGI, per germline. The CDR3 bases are TGTGCCAGCAGTTACGCGGGCCCCGATGGCTACACCTTC. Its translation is CASSYAGPDGYTF.

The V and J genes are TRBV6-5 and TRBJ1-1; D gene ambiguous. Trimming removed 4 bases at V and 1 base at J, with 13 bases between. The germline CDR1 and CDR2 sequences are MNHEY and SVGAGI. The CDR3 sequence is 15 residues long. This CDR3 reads CASSSRRAQNTEAFF. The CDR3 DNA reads TGTGCCAGCAGTTCTCGGAGGGCCCAGAACACTGAAGCTTTCTTT.

The CDR3 sequence: CASSYSTGVTDTQYF. CDR3 DNA: TGTGCCAGCAGTTACAGTACAGGGGTCACAGATACGCAGTATTTT. The rearrangement joins TRBV6-5 to TRBJ2-3; 7 bases align to TRBD1. V lost 2 bases to trimming and J lost 2 bases; unmatched junction nucleotides: 4. The V gene's germline CDR1 is MNHEY and CDR2 SVGAGI. CDR3 length equals 15 residues.

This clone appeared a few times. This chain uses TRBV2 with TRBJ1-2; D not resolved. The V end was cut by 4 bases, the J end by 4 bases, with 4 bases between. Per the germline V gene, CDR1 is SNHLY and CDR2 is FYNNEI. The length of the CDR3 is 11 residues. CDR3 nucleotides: TGTGCCAGCAGTGGTAGCTATGGCTACACCTTC. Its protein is CASSGSYGYTF. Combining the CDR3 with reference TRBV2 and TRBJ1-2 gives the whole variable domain EPEVTQTPSHQVTQMGQEVILRCVPISNHLYFYWYRQILGQKVEFLVSFYNNEISEKSEIFDDQFSVERPDGSNFTLKIRSTKLEDSAMYFCASSGSYGYTFGSGTRLTVV.

This CDR3 is CASSLLQGTDTQYF. The CDR3 DNA sequence: TGTGCCAGCAGCTTGTTACAGGGGACAGATACGCAGTATTTT. J is TRBJ2-3 and V is TRBV5-6; 7 positions match TRBD1. The length of the CDR3 is 14 residues. The germline V gene has CDR1 SGHDT and CDR2 YYEEEE. V dropped 1 base and J dropped 3; count of bases not matched to a gene: 2.

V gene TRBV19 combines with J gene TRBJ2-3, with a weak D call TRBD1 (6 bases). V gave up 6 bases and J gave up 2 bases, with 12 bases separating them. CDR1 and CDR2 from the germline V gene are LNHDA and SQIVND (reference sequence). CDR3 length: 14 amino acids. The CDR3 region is CASSVGQTTDTQYF. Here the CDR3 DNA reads TGTGCCAGTAGCGTGGGACAAACCACAGATACGCAGTATTTT.

The CDR3 loop is CASSDTGRRGNTEAFF. CDR3 DNA: TGTGCCAGCAGTGATACCGGTAGGAGGGGTAACACTGAAGCTTTCTTT. The chain carries TRBV2 and TRBJ1-1, with D perhaps TRBD1 (5 bases). Between the trimmed V and J ends, which lost 3 bases and 2 bases, there was a span of 16 bases. The CDR3 contains 16 residues. The germline V gene has CDR1 SNHLY and CDR2 FYNNEI.

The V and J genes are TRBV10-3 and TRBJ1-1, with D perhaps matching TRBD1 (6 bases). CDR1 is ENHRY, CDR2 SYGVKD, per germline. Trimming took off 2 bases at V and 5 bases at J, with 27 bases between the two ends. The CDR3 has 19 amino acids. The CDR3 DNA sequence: TGTGCCATCAGTGAGACTGTGAGGCCAGGGGCGCGATCCCCGACTGAAGCTTTCTTT. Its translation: CAISETVRPGARSPTEAFF.

Here the CDR3 reads CASSLRDRGNSPLHF. In nucleotides, the CDR3 is TGTGCCAGCTCTCTCCGGGACAGAGGGAATTCACCCCTCCACTTT. This sequence joins TRBV18 and TRBJ1-6; 7 bases align to TRBD1. The CDR3 length is 15 residues. CDR1 is KGHSH, CDR2 LQKENI, per germline. The trim removed 6 bases at V and 7 bases at J, leaving 9 bases unmatched.

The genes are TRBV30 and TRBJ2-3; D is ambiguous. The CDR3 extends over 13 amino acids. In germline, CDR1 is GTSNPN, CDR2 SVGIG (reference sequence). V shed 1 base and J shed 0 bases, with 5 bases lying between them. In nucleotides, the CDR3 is TGTGCCTGGAGTGCCCAGAGCACAGATACGCAGTATTTT. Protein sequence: CAWSAQSTDTQYF. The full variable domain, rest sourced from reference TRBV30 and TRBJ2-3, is SQTIHQWPATLVQPVGSPLSLECTVEGTSNPNLYWYRQAAGRGLQLLFYSVGIGQISSEVPQNLSASRPQDRQFILSSKKLLLSDSGFYLCAWSAQSTDTQYFGPGTRLTVL.

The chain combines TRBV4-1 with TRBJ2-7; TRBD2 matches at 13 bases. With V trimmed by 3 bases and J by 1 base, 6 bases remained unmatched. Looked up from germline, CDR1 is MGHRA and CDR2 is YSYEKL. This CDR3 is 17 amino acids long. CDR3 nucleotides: TGCGCCAGCAGCCACGGACTAGCGGGAGTCAATTCCTACGAGCAGTACTTC. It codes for CASSHGLAGVNSYEQYF.

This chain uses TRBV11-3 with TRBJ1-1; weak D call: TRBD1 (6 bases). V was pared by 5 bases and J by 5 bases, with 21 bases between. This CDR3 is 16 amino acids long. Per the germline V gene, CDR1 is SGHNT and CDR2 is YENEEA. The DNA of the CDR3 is TGTGCCAGCAGCCAAGTTGCGGGGGGGCCGGGGACTGAAGCTTTCTTT. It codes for CASSQVAGGPGTEAFF.

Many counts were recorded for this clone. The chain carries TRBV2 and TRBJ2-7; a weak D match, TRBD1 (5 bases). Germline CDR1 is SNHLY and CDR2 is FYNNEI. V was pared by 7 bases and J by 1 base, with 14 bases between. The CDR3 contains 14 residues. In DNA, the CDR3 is TGTGCCAGCACCTCCAGGGTGTTATCCTACGAGCAGTACTTC. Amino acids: CASTSRVLSYEQYF.

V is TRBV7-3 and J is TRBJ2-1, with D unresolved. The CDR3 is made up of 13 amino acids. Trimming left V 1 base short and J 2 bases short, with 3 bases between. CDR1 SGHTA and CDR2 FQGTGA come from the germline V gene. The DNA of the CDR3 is TGTGCCAGCAGCTTAAACACCTACAATGAGCAGTTCTTC. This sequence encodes CASSLNTYNEQFF.

The CDR3, as DNA: TGCGCCAGCAGCTTGCTACAGGGTAACGATTCACCCCTCCACTTT. Protein: CASSLLQGNDSPLHF. The genes are TRBV5-1 and TRBJ1-6; possible D gene TRBD1, 6 bases. Trimming removed 1 base from V and 8 bases from J, with 13 bases in between. Germline V gene lookup returns CDR1 SGHRS and CDR2 YFSETQ. The CDR3 extends over 15 amino acids.

The CDR3: CASSQVPGHNSPLHF. DNA of the CDR3: TGCGCCAGCAGCCAAGTTCCAGGGCATAATTCACCCCTCCACTTT. The chain is built from TRBV4-1 and TRBJ1-6; maybe TRBD1 (5 bases). Germline assignment: CDR1 MGHRA and CDR2 YSYEKL. Trimming removed 1 base at V and 5 bases at J, with 9 bases between. This CDR3 region has 15 residues.

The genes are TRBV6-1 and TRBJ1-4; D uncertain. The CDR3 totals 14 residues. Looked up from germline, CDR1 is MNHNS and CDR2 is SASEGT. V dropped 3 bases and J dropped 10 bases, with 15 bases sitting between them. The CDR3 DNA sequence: TGTGCCAGCAGTGACCTTCGTGAGGTGAGAAAACTGTTTTTT. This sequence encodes CASSDLREVRKLFF.

CDR3 residues: CASSQDRYEQYF. Written as DNA, the CDR3 is TGTGCCAGCAGTCAGGACAGATACGAGCAGTACTTC. V usage is TRBV6-5 and J usage is TRBJ2-7, with D tentatively TRBD1 (6 bases). The CDR3 covers 12 residues. CDR1 is MNHEY and CDR2 is SVGAGI in the germline V gene. The V end lost 5 bases, the J end lost 4 bases, and 9 bases lay between the germline ends.

CDR3 in DNA: TGTGCCACCAGCAGAGAAAGCGACCGTGAAGAGACCCAGTACTTC. Its translation: CATSRESDREETQYF. The chain joins TRBV15 to TRBJ2-5; D ambiguous. Germline V gene data show CDR1 as LNHNV and CDR2 as YYDKDF (reference sequence). The CDR3 runs to 15 residues. V was pared by 0 bases and J by 3 bases, with 11 bases between. Full variable domain (outside the CDR3, taken from reference TRBV15 and TRBJ2-5): DAMVIQNPRYQVTQFGKPVTLSCSQTLNHNVMYWYQQKSSQAPKLLFHYYDKDFNNEADTPDNFQSRRPNTSFCFLDIRSPGLGDTAMYLCATSRESDREETQYFGPGTRLLVL.

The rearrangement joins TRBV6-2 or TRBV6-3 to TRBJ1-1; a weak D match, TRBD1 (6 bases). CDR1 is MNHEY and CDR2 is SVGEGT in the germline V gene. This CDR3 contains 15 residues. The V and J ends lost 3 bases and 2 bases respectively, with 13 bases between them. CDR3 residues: CASSYRTAKNTEAFF. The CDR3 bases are TGTGCCAGCAGTTATAGGACAGCAAAAAACACTGAAGCTTTCTTT.

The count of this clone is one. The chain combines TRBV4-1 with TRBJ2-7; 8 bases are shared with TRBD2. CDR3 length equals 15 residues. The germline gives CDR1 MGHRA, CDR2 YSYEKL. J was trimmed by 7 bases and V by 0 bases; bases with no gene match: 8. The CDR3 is CASSQDRSGSREQYF. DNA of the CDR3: TGCGCCAGCAGCCAAGATAGGAGCGGGAGTCGGGAGCAGTACTTC.

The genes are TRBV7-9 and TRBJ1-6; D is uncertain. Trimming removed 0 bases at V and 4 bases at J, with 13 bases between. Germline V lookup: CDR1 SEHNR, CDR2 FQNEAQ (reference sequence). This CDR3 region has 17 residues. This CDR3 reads CASSLAQGSGYNSPLHF. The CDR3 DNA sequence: TGTGCCAGCAGCTTAGCTCAAGGCTCGGGGTATAATTCACCCCTCCACTTT.